This is a list of T cell receptor beta chains from one sample in a study of cytomegalovirus exposure and HLA in healthy donors. Profiled with immunoSEQ multiplex PCR; TCRdb holds only in-frame clones, not every one. The repertoire holds a few hundred thousand clones, with 65% to 85% as singletons. Sequencing was performed on PBMCs. The receptors originated from a man younger than 45 in good health and CMV-seronegative. The CDR3 runs from the conserved cysteine through the conserved F or W. Where a row states a size, it is once, few, many or the class of an expanded clone; other rows omit it.

>.|TRBV7-9|TRBJ2-5|14
CASSSRVLQETQYF
>.|TRBV5-1|.|17
CASSFSELAGASYEQYF
>.|TRBV29-1|TRBJ1-5|12
CSVIQGNQPQHF
>.|TRBV4-1|TRBJ2-2|15
CASSQDQPGTGELFF
>.|TRBV5-1|TRBJ2-1|15
CASSRGGQGYNEQFF
>.|TRBV5-1|TRBJ1-5|10
CAGVIQPQHF
>.|TRBV19|TRBJ2-3|14
CATRDTEGSGTQYF
>.|TRBV7-6|TRBJ1-1|15
CASSRGIGGDTEAFF
>.|TRBV7-9|TRBJ1-2|15
CASSIPGRSYYGYTF
>few|TRBV19|TRBJ2-3|14
CASSTGTGTDTQYF
>.|TRBV9|TRBJ2-2|16
CASSVAGGANTGELFF
>.|TRBV4-3|TRBJ2-3|16
CASSQDSGGYTDTQYF
>.|TRBV4-2|TRBJ1-6|12
CASSHVNSPLHF
>few|TRBV5-1|TRBJ2-6|15
CASSLAGAGANVLTF
>.|TRBV2|TRBJ2-1|16
CASSAHSWDNYNEQFF
>.|TRBV7-9|TRBJ2-7|14
CASSVGQESAEQYF
>.|TRBV6-6|TRBJ2-1|15
CASSYSFRGANEQFF
>.|TRBV6-1|TRBJ1-2|11
CASSTNYGYTF
>.|TRBV4-2|TRBJ2-1|16
CASSQQGQGSYNEQFF
>.|TRBV19|TRBJ1-1|21
CASSRDYPNPYTANMNTEAFF
>once|TRBV9|TRBJ1-3|14
CASSQASSGNTIYF
>.|TRBV6-5|TRBJ1-5|15
CASKFRTGDNQPQHF
>.|TRBV18|TRBJ1-1|13
CASSPTGGTEAFF
>.|TRBV5-1|TRBJ2-2|12
CASTYDKGELFF
>once|TRBV4-1|TRBJ1-1|16
CASSQDERALNTEAFF
>.|TRBV21-1|TRBJ2-7|17
CASSPYSPGQGTYEQYF
>.|TRBV7-6|TRBJ2-5|14
CASREQGTEETQYF
>.|TRBV28|TRBJ2-7|12
CATRGSAYEQYF
>.|TRBV2|TRBJ2-2|15
CASSELTGSPGELFF
>.|TRBV28|TRBJ1-6|15
CASSFRGTGLSPLHF
>.|TRBV15|TRBJ1-4|16
CATSNLMGALVEKLFF
>few|TRBV7-9|TRBJ2-7|15
CASSSGLAETYEQYF
>.|TRBV6-6|TRBJ2-1|15
CASSPGEGRYNEQFF
>.|TRBV15|TRBJ2-7|15
CATSRDPGQGYEQYF
>.|TRBV5-5|TRBJ1-6|16
CASSTDRTSYNSPLHF
>.|TRBV27|TRBJ2-4|16
CASGTTGEGLGNIQYF
>.|TRBV19|TRBJ1-4|14
CASSTTGEDEKLFF
>few|TRBV5-4|TRBJ2-1|12
CALGGGRHEQFF
>.|TRBV6-6|TRBJ1-5|14
CASKPQGIHQPQHF
>.|TRBV27|TRBJ2-7|14
CASSLASGGSEQYF
>.|TRBV29-1|TRBJ1-2|12
CSVEGRAYGYTF
>.|TRBV5-1|TRBJ2-2|15
CASSAGPPNTGELFF
>.|TRBV5-1|TRBJ1-1|16
CASSLVGGFMNTEAFF
>.|TRBV2|TRBJ1-3|13
CASNTGTGNTIYF
>.|TRBV7-9|TRBJ1-1|13
CASSLGREGEAFF
>once|TRBV27|.|13
CASRRDYSYEQYF
>.|TRBV2|TRBJ1-5|14
CASRENRLNQPQHF
>few|TRBV10-3|TRBJ2-7|16
CAISESASGVTYEQYF
>.|TRBV5-1|TRBJ2-5|15
CASSFSGRRQETQYF
>.|TRBV11-1|TRBJ2-3|15
CASSLRRGGTDTQYF
>.|TRBV21-1|TRBJ1-2|16
CASSKSTGPTFYGYTF
>.|TRBV7-9|TRBJ1-2|13
CSSSLDSNYGYTF
>.|TRBV10-3|TRBJ2-3|16
CAISEVDSKFTDTQYF
>.|TRBV7-9|TRBJ2-5|15
CASSTIVVLQETQYF
>.|TRBV7-9|TRBJ2-7|17
CASSLGGASPHPYEQYF